This T cell receptor beta chain was sequenced during a study of shared clonotypes between healthy human individuals. Notes on the study in general: Donor clonotype sharing was expected to depend on sequencing depth.

Points on this clone: The antigen is undetermined.

CDR1 and CDR2 from the germline V gene are LGHNT and FRNRAP. This CDR3 spans 13 amino acids. V was clipped by 7 bases and J by 2 bases, with 12 bases between them. The protocol was immunoSEQ multiplex PCR, while the TCRdb copy is restricted to in-frame clones and leaves out a portion. The sample records millions of clones, around 96% being singletons. The naive CD8 subset, CD45RO-negative cells positively selected for CCR7, excluded terminally differentiated effector memory CD45RA+ cells. The specimen sequenced was naive CD8+ T cells sorted from blood. V usage is TRBV12-5 and J usage is TRBJ2-7; the D is unclear. The origin of this receptor is a man between 18 and 35 years old in good health. CDR3 in amino acids: CASAHDTPYEQYF. The CDR3 bases are TGTGCTAGTGCTCATGACACTCCCTACGAGCAGTACTTC.